These T cell receptor beta chains were read from a single sample in a study of blood T cells in healthy people across ages. TCRdb called the 5' RACE reads again in MiXCR, with one record for every CDR3 protein. The data contain about 830,000 distinct CDR3 sequences, approximately 65% of them singletons. What was sequenced was blood. The receptors shown here come from a man younger than 40 in good health. Each CDR3 is given with its conserved first and last residue. A D gene is named only where the DNA matches it firmly. Not all rows give a size; the values are once, few, many and, for expanded clones, a class.

d_call,v_call,clone_size,j_call,cdr3_nt,cdr3_aa
TRBD2,TRBV7-2,NA,TRBJ2-3,TGTGCCAGCAGCTTGGTAGCGGGGGGTATCACAGATACGCAGTATTTT,CASSLVAGGITDTQYF
TRBD2,TRBV7-3,NA,TRBJ2-1,TGTGCCAGCAGCTTAATGGGCGGCGGGGGGTTATCTGATGAGCAGTTCTTC,CASSLMGGGGLSDEQFF
TRBD1,TRBV20-1,once,TRBJ2-1,TGCAGTGCTAGAGATGTACAGGGGGCCGGGGGATACAATGAGCAGTTCTTC,CSARDVQGAGGYNEQFF
TRBD2,TRBV20-1,NA,TRBJ2-3,TGCAGTGCCGAACTAGCGGGGGGGGCAGATACGCAGTATTTT,CSAELAGGADTQYF
NA,TRBV9,NA,TRBJ2-7,TGTGCCAGCAGCGTAGGGGAGACCCTTGCCTACGAGCAGTACTTC,CASSVGETLAYEQYF
NA,TRBV5-1,NA,TRBJ2-5,TGCGCCAGCAGCTTGGATGATGTAGAGACCCAGTACTTC,CASSLDDVETQYF
NA,TRBV14,NA,TRBJ2-6,TGTGCCAGCAGCCAAGGGGTACACCCTGGGGCCAACGTCCTGACTTTC,CASSQGVHPGANVLTF
NA,TRBV20-1,NA,TRBJ2-7,TGCAGTGCCACCTTAGGGGGAAGGTCCTACGAGCAGTACTTC,CSATLGGRSYEQYF
TRBD1,TRBV5-4,few,TRBJ2-7,TGTGCCAGCAGCCAGGGGACAGTTAGCTCCTACGAGCAGTACTTC,CASSQGTVSSYEQYF
TRBD2,TRBV9,few,TRBJ2-3,TGTGCCAGCAGCGTAGTTGGCGGGGGGGCAGGAGATACGCAGTATTTT,CASSVVGGGAGDTQYF
TRBD2,TRBV7-2,NA,TRBJ2-5,TGTGCCAGCAGCTTAGGACTAGCGGGGACCGAAGAGACCCAGTACTTC,CASSLGLAGTEETQYF
NA,TRBV9,NA,TRBJ2-1,TGTGCCAGCAGCGCACGAGGGGTTTGGGATGAGCAGTTCTTC,CASSARGVWDEQFF
TRBD2,TRBV29-1,NA,TRBJ2-1,TGCAGCACCCCGGGACTAGCGTTTTTGGTAGGAGAGCAGTTCTTC,CSTPGLAFLVGEQFF
NA,TRBV20-1,NA,TRBJ2-7,TGCGGTAGCTCTCAGGAGGGGGGTGACGAGCAGTACTTC,CGSSQEGGDEQYF
NA,TRBV2,NA,TRBJ1-4,TGTGCCAGCATCGAAGAAGTCTCTAATGAAAAACTGTTTTTT,CASIEEVSNEKLFF
TRBD1,TRBV3-1,NA,TRBJ2-1,TGTGCCAGCAGTCTTAAAGGGGGCAGGGGACCCTACAATGAGCAGTTCTTC,CASSLKGGRGPYNEQFF
TRBD2,TRBV12-3/TRBV12-4,NA,TRBJ2-2,TGTGCCAGCAGTTTAGGGTCCTCACTTTCAGCGGGGGGATTCACCGGGGAGCTGTTTTTT,CASSLGSSLSAGGFTGELFF
TRBD1,TRBV9,NA,TRBJ2-4,TGTGCCAGCAGCGCCGAGGACAGGGGAAGCAAAAACATTCAGTACTTC,CASSAEDRGSKNIQYF
NA,TRBV12-3/TRBV12-4,NA,TRBJ2-7,TGTGCCAGCAGCCGGGACGGCATATACGAGCAGTACTTC,CASSRDGIYEQYF
NA,TRBV9,NA,TRBJ2-3,TGTGCCAGCAGCGTAGCTACTGGGGACACAGATACGCAGTATTTT,CASSVATGDTDTQYF